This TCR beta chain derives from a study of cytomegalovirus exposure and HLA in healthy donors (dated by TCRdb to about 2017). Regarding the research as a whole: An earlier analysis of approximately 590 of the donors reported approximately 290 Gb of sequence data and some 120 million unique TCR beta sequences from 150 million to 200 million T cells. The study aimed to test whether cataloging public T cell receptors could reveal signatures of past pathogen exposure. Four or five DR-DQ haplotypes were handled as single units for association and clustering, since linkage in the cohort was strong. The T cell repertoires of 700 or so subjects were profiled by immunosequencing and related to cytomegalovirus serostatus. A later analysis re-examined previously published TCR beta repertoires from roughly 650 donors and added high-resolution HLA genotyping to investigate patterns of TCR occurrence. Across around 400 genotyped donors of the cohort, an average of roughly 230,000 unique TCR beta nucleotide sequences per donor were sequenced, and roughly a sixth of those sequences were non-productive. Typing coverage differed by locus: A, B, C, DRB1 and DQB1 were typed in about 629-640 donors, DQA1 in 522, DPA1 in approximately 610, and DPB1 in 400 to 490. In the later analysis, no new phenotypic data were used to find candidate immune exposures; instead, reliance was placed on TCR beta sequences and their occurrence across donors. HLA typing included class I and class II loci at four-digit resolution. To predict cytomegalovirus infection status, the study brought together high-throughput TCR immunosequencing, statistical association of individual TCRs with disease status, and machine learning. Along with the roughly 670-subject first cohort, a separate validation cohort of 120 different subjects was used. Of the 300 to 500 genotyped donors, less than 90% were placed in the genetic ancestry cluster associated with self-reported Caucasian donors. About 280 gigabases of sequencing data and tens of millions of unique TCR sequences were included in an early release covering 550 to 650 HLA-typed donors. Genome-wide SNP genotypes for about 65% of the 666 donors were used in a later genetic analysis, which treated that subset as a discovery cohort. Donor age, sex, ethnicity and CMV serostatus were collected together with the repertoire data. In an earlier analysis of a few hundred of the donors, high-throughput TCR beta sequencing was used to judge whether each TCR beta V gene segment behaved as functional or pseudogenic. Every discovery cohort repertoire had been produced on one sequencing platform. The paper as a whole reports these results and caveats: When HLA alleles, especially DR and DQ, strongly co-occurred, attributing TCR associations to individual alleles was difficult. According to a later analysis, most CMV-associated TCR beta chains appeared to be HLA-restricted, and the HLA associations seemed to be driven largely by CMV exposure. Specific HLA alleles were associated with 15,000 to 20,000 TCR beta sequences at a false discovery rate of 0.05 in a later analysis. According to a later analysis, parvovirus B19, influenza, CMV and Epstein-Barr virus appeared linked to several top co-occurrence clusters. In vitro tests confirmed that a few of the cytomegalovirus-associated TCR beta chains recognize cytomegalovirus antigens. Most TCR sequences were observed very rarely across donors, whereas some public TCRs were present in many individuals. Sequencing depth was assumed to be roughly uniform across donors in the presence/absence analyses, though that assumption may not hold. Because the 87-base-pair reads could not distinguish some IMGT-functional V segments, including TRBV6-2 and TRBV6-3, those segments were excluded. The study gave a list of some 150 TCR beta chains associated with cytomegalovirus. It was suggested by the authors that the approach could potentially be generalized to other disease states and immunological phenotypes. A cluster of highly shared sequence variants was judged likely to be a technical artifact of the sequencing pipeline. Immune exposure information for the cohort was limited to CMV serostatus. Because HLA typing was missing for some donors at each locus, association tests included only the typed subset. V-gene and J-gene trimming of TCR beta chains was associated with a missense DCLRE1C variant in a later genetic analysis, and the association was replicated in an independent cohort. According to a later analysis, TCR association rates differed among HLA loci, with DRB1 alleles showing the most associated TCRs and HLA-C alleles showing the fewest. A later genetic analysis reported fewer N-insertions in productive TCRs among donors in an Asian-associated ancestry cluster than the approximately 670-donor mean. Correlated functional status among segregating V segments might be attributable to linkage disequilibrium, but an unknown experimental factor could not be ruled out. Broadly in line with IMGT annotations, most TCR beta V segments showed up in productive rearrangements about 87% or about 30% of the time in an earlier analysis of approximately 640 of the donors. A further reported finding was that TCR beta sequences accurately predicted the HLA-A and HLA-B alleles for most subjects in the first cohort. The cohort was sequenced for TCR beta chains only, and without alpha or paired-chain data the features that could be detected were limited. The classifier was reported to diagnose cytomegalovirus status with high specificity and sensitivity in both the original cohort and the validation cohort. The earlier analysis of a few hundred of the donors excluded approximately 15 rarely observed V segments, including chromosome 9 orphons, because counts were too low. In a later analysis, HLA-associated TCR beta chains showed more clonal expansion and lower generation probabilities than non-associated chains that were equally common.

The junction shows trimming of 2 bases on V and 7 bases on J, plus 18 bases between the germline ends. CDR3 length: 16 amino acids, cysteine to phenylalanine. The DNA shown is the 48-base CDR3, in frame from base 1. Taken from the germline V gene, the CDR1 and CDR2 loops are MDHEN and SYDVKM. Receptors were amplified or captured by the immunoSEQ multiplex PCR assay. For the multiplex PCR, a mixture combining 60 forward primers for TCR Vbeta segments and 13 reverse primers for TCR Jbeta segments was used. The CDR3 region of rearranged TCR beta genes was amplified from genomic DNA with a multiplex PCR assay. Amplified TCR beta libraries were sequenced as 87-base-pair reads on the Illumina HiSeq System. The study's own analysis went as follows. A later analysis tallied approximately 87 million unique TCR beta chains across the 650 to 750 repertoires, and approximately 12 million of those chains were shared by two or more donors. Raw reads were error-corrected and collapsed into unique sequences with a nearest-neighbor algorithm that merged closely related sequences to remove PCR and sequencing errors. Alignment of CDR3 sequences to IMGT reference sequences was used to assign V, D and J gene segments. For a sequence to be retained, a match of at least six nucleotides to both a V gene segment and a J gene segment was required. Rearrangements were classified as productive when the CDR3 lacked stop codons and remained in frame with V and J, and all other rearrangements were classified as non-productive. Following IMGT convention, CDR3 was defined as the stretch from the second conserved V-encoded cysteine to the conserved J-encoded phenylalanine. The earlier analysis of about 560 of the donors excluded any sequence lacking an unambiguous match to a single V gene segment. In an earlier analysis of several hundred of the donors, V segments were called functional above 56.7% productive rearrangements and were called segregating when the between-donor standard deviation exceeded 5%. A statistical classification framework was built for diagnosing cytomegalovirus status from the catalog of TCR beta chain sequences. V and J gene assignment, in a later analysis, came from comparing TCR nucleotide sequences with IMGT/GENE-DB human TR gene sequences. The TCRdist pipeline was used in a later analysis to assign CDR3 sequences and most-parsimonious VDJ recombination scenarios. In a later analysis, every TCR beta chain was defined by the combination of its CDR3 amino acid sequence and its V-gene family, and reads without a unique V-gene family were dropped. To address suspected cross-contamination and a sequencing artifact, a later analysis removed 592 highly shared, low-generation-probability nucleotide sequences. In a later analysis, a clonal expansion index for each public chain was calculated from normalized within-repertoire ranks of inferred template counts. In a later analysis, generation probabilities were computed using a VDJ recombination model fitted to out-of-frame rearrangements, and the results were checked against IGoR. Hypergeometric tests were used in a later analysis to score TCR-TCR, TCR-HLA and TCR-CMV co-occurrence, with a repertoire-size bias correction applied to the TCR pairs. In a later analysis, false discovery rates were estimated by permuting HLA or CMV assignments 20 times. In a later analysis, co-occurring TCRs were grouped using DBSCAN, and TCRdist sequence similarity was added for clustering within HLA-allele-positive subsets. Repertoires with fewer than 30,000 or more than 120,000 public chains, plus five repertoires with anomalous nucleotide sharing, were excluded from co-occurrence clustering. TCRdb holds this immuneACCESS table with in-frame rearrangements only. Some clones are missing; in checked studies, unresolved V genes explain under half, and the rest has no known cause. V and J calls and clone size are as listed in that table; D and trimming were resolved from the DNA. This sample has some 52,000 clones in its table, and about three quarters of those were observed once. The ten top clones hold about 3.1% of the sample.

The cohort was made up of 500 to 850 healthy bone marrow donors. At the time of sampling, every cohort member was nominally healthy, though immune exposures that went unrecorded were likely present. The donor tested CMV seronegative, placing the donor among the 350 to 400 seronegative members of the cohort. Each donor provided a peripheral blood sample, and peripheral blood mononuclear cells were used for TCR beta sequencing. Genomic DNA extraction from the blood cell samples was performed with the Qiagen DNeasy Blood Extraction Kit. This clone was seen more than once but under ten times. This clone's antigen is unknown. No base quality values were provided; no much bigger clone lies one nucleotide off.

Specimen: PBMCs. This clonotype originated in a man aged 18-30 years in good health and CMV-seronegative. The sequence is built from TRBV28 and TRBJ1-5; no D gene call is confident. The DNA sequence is TGTGCCAGCAGTTTAACTAGGTCGGGGTTGGGGCAGCCCCAGCATTTT. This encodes CASSLTRSGLGQPQHF.